These 5 T cell receptor beta chains originate from one sample sequenced in a study of control samples from healthy donors and cancer patients. This table comes from immunoSEQ multiplex PCR, and its TCRdb copy is limited to in-frame clones, with some not included. The data contain approximately 230,000 clones, roughly 80% of them singletons. The sequenced sample was PBMCs. These receptors were collected from a woman between 55 and 75 years old with lung cancer.

The chain uses TRBV21-1 and TRBJ2-5; the tabulated D call, TRBD2, remains unverified against the DNA. TRBV21-1 is a known pseudogene. The CDR3 has 13 amino acids. CDR3 coding DNA: TGTGCCAGCAGCAAAGTGAGTCACGGGTGGGTGTACTTC. Protein: CASSKVSHGWVYF.

The chain employs TRBV7-8 and TRBJ2-1; unclear D gene. CDR3 length: 20 amino acids. V was pared by 1 base and J by 0 bases, with 22 bases between. The germline V gene has CDR1 SGHVS and CDR2 FQNEAQ. CDR3 loop: CASSLGRPYLSSSSYNEQFF. CDR3 nucleotides: TGTGCCAGCAGCTTAGGCCGACCATATCTCTCCTCTAGCTCCTACAATGAGCAGTTCTTC.

This chain joins TRBV6-5 and TRBJ1-1; the D gene is possibly TRBD1 (5 bases). V dropped 3 bases and J dropped 1 base, with 12 bases sitting between them. The CDR3 runs 15 residues. Germline loops: CDR1 MNHEY, CDR2 SVGAGI. The CDR3 DNA reads as TGTGCCAGCAGTTATTCGGGGGAAAAGAACACTGAAGCTTTCTTT. Its translation: CASSYSGEKNTEAFF.

The chain uses TRBV2 and TRBJ2-3; no firm D call. CDR3 size: 15 residues. Germline V gene data show CDR1 as SNHLY and CDR2 as FYNNEI. V was trimmed by 3 bases and J by 0 bases, leaving 10 bases between them. The CDR3 protein is CASSDLQSSTDTQYF. The CDR3 DNA reads as TGTGCCAGCAGTGATTTACAGAGTAGCACAGATACGCAGTATTTT.

The chain couples TRBV12-3 or TRBV12-4 to TRBJ1-4, with a weak D call TRBD1 (6 bases). CDR3 length: 13 residues. With 8 bases removed from V and 4 bases from J, the gap between germline ends came to 11 bases. CDR3 bases: TGTGCCAGCGGCACAGGGTATAATGAAAAACTGTTTTTT. Residues: CASGTGYNEKLFF.